Listed below are T cell receptor beta chains from one sample, sequenced in a study of vaccination and CD4 T cells after COVID-19. These TCRs are of unknown antigen specificity. TCRdb called the PCR reads again in MiXCR, with one record for every CDR3 protein. The table has roughly 9,300 distinct CDR3 sequences, under 70% seen once. The specimen sequenced was CD4+ T cells from blood, cultured in vitro. All receptors come from a human donor who had recovered from COVID-19. CDR3s include the opening cysteine and the closing phenylalanine or tryptophan. The order of the fields is V gene, J gene, D gene, clone size, CDR3 DNA, CDR3 protein. A D gene is named only where the DNA matches it firmly. Clone size is not always given. Where it is, it says once, few, many or a class for expanded clones.

>TRBV6-1|TRBJ2-7|TRBD1|.
TGTGCCAGCAGGACAGACAGGGGGAGGGACGAGCAGTACTTC
CASRTDRGRDEQYF
>TRBV27|TRBJ2-4|.|.
TGTGCCAGCGGGCTATTGGGGAACATTCAGTACTTC
CASGLLGNIQYF
>TRBV6-5|TRBJ1-2|.|.
TGTGCCAGCAGTTACTCTCGCGGATATGGCTACACCTTC
CASSYSRGYGYTF
>TRBV7-9|TRBJ1-1|.|.
TGTGCCAGCAGTTCACGAGCGGACGGCCCTGAAGCTTTCTTT
CASSSRADGPEAFF
>TRBV15|TRBJ1-2|.|medium-sized
TGTGCCACCAGCAGAGATCCCGGGCGTCTTTCTGGCTACACCTTC
CATSRDPGRLSGYTF
>TRBV29-1|TRBJ2-3|.|.
TGCAGCGTTGGCTTCCGGGCAGATACGCAGTATTTT
CSVGFRADTQYF
>TRBV20-1|TRBJ2-3|TRBD2|.
TGCAGTGCTACTTTGGCGGGGGGGCCAGATACGCAGTATTTT
CSATLAGGPDTQYF
>TRBV19|TRBJ2-5|.|.
TGTGCCAGTAGTATAGATCTCATCGGGGGGACCCAGTACTTC
CASSIDLIGGTQYF
>TRBV27|TRBJ1-5|.|.
TGTGCCAGCAGTTTAACGAGTTCAGGACAGCCCCAGCATTTT
CASSLTSSGQPQHF
>TRBV5-4|TRBJ1-3|TRBD1|.
TGTGCCAGCAGCCGCGGGACAGCTGGAAACACCATATATTTT
CASSRGTAGNTIYF
>TRBV7-2|TRBJ1-3|.|.
TGTGCCAGCAGCTTAGACAGACAGTCCTCCGACATATATTTT
CASSLDRQSSDIYF
>TRBV12-3/TRBV12-4|TRBJ2-7|TRBD2|.
TGTGCCAGCGGCGAACAAACTAGCGTCAAAGGCGAGCAGTACTTC
CASGEQTSVKGEQYF
>TRBV3-1|TRBJ1-2|.|.
TGTGCCAGCAGCCCCGGGACTTGGAGCTATGGCTACACCTTC
CASSPGTWSYGYTF
>TRBV7-8|TRBJ2-2|TRBD2|.
TGTGCCAGCAGCAGTAAGCGGGGGGTCCCGGCCGGGGAGCTGTTTTTT
CASSSKRGVPAGELFF
>TRBV14|TRBJ1-2|.|.
TGTGCCAGCAGCCAAAATCCGCCAATTGGTGGCTACACCTTC
CASSQNPPIGGYTF
>TRBV20-1|TRBJ1-5|.|.
TGCAGTGCCGGGGGAGGGTGGGAGCCCCAGCATTTT
CSAGGGWEPQHF
>TRBV4-2|TRBJ1-5|.|.
TGTGCCAGCAGCGCTATACAGGGTGGCAATCAGCCCCAGCATTTT
CASSAIQGGNQPQHF
>TRBV19|TRBJ1-5|.|.
TGTGCCAGTAGTATAAACAGGGCTACTGGGCCCCAGCATTTT
CASSINRATGPQHF
>TRBV30|TRBJ2-3|.|.
TGTGCCTGGAGTCCTCTATCGGATACGCAGTATTTT
CAWSPLSDTQYF
>TRBV6-1|TRBJ1-5|.|few
TGTGCCAGCAGTCTCAGGGCGGGCAATCAGCCCCAGCATTTT
CASSLRAGNQPQHF
>TRBV6-5|TRBJ2-5|TRBD1|.
TGTGCCAGCAGTTACACTGTCAGGGGGCCTCAAGAGACCCAGTACTTC
CASSYTVRGPQETQYF
>TRBV6-1|TRBJ2-2|.|few
TGTGCCAGCAACCGCGCGAACACCGGGGAGCTGTTTTTT
CASNRANTGELFF
>TRBV24-1|TRBJ2-3|.|.
TGTGCCACCGCACGAGGTTTGACGCAGTATTTT
CATARGLTQYF
>TRBV4-1|TRBJ2-3|.|.
TGCGCCAGCAGCGCAGGAGATTACACAGATACGCAGTATTTT
CASSAGDYTDTQYF
>TRBV6-5|TRBJ2-1|TRBD2|.
TGTGCCAGCAGTTATGGGCTAGCGGGGTCCAATGAGCAGTTCTTC
CASSYGLAGSNEQFF
>TRBV6-2/TRBV6-3|TRBJ2-3|.|.
TGTGCCAGCAGGGCGGCGGGACCCCTTTATTATACGCAGTATTTT
CASRAAGPLYYTQYF
>TRBV12-3/TRBV12-4|TRBJ2-1|TRBD2|.
TGTGCCAGCACCCCCCGAGTTGCGGGAGGGGGCTACAATGAGCAGTTCTTC
CASTPRVAGGGYNEQFF
>TRBV2|TRBJ1-6|.|.
TGTGCCAGCAGTGAATTGAATAATTCACCCCTCCACTTT
CASSELNNSPLHF
>TRBV20-1|TRBJ1-4|TRBD1|.
TGCAGTGCACGCTCCGGGACAAGCAGGGGGAAACTGTTTTTT
CSARSGTSRGKLFF
>TRBV27|TRBJ1-1|.|.
TGTGCCAGCGGACGGCAGACGAGGGGGAACACTGAAGCTTTCTTT
CASGRQTRGNTEAFF
>TRBV15|TRBJ1-4|TRBD1|few
TGTGCCACCAGCAGATCGACTTATACAGGGGGCAATGAAAAACTGTTTTTT
CATSRSTYTGGNEKLFF
>TRBV7-3|TRBJ2-2|TRBD2|once
TGTGCCAGCAGCCCCTGGACTAGCGGGGGTGGGGAGCTGTTTTTT
CASSPWTSGGGELFF
>TRBV30|TRBJ1-2|.|few
TGTGCCTGGAGTGTGAGGTTAGGGATTGGCTACACCTTC
CAWSVRLGIGYTF
>TRBV7-2|TRBJ1-1|.|.
TGTGCCAGCAGCTTAGGGGTTAGCACTGAAGCTTTCTTT
CASSLGVSTEAFF
>TRBV19|TRBJ2-1|TRBD2|.
TGTGCCAGTAGTGACCCTCGCCGGCGGGGGGGATATGGTGAGCAGTTCTTC
CASSDPRRRGGYGEQFF
>TRBV27|TRBJ2-1|.|.
TGTGCCAGCAGTCCCCACGGACGCTACAATGAGCAGTTCTTC
CASSPHGRYNEQFF
>TRBV6-1|TRBJ2-1|.|.
TGTGCCAGCAGTCACGGGACGTTCAACAATGAGCAGTTCTTC
CASSHGTFNNEQFF
>TRBV6-1|TRBJ2-5|TRBD2|.
TGTGCCAGCAGGGGGAGGGTGGGAGCAGAGACCCAGTACTTC
CASRGRVGAETQYF
>TRBV25-1|TRBJ2-6|.|few
TGTGCCAGCAGTGACGTTACCTCTGGGGCCAACGTCCTGACTTTC
CASSDVTSGANVLTF
>TRBV21-1|TRBJ2-7|.|.
TGTGCCAGCAGCAACGACGGGGATGCAGACGAGCAGTACTTC
CASSNDGDADEQYF
>TRBV19|TRBJ1-6|.|.
TGTGCCAGTAGTATAGGCAGGGGTTCACCCCTCCACTTT
CASSIGRGSPLHF
>TRBV7-9|TRBJ2-5|.|.
TGTGCCAGCAGCTTAGTTTCGAGTAATATCGAGACCCAGTACTTC
CASSLVSSNIETQYF
>TRBV19|TRBJ2-1|TRBD2|few
TGTGCCAGTAGTATTATCGGGGGGGGCTGGTCCTACAATGAGCAGTTCTTC
CASSIIGGGWSYNEQFF
>TRBV7-3|TRBJ2-2|TRBD2|.
TGTGCCAGCAGACCGGGACTAGGCGCCACCGGGGAGCTGTTTTTT
CASRPGLGATGELFF
>TRBV5-3|TRBJ2-3|.|.
TGTGCCAGCAGCCTCGACCGAGGATGGGATACGCAGTATTTT
CASSLDRGWDTQYF
>TRBV27|TRBJ2-1|.|.
TGTGCCAGCGGGGCCCTTGGGAGCTCCTACAATGAGCAGTTCTTC
CASGALGSSYNEQFF
>TRBV7-2|TRBJ2-7|.|.
TGTGCCAGCAGTCCCAGGGGGGGGACTATCGTGCAGTACTTC
CASSPRGGTIVQYF
>TRBV6-1|TRBJ1-5|TRBD1|few
TGTGCCAGCAGTGAAGAACAGGGGGTAAGTCAGCCCCAGCATTTT
CASSEEQGVSQPQHF
>TRBV20-1|TRBJ1-5|TRBD1|.
TGCAGTGCTACGGACAGGCCGGATCAGCCCCAGCATTTT
CSATDRPDQPQHF
>TRBV10-3|TRBJ2-5|.|once
TGTGCCATCAGTGCAACTCTAGCACAAGAGACCCAGTACTTC
CAISATLAQETQYF
>TRBV19|TRBJ1-1|TRBD1|.
TGTGCCAGTAGATCGGGACAGGGGGCTGGACAAGCTTTCTTT
CASRSGQGAGQAFF